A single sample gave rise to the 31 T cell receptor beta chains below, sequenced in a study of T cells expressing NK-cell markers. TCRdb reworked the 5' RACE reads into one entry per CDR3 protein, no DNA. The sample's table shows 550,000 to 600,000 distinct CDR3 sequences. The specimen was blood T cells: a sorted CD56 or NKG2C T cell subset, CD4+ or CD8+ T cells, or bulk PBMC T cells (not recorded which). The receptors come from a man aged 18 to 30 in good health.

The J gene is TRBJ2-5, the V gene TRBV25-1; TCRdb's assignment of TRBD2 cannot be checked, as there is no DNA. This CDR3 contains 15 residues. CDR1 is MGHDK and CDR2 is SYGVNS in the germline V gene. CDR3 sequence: CASSVDQPSQETQYF.

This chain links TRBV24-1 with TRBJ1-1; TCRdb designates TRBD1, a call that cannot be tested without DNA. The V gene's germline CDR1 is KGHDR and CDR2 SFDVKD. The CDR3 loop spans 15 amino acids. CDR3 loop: CATSDSRQQNTEAFF.

This CDR3 is CASSQTSNYGYTF. This rearrangement joins TRBV12-3 or TRBV12-4 to TRBJ1-2. The CDR3 runs to 13 residues.

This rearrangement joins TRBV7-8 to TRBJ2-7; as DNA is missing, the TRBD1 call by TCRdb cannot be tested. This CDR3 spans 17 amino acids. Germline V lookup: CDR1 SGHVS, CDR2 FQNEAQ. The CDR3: CASSTFETDRLSYEQYF.

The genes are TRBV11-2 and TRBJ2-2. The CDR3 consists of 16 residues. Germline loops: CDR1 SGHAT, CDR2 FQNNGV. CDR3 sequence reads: CASSLATLMNTGELFF.

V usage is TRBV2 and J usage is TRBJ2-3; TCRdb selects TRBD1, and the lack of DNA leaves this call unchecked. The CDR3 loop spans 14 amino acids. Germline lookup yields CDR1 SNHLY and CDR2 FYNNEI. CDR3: CASVGQVLPDTQYF.

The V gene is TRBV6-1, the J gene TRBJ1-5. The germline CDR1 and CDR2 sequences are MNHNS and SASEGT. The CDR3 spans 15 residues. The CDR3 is CASSEEGFWSQPQHF.

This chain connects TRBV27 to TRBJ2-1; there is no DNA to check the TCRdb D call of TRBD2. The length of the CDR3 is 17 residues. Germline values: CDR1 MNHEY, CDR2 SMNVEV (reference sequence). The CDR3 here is CASSLWFGTSGSNEQFF.

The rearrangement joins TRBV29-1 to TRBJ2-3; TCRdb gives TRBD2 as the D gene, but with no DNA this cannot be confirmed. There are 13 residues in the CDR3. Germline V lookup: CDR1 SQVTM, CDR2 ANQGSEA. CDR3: CSVGTSGRRTQYF.

The CDR3 loop is CSVGMGSGTDTQYF. V usage is TRBV29-1 and J usage is TRBJ2-3; TCRdb designates TRBD2, a call that cannot be tested without DNA. CDR1 and CDR2 from the germline V gene are SQVTM and ANQGSEA. The CDR3 extends over 14 amino acids.

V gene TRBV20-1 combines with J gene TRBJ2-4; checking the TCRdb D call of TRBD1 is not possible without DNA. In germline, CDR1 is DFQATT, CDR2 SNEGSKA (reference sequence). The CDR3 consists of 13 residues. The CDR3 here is CSAPPGPRGIQYF.

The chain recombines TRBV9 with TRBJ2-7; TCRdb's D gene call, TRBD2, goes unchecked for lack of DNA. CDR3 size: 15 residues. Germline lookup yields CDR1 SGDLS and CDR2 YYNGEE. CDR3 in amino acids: CASSVELADFYEQYF.

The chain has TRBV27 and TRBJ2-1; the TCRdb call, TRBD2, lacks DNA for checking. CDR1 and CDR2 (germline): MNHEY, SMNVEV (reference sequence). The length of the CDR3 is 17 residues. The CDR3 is CASSLSVSGRNYNEQFF.

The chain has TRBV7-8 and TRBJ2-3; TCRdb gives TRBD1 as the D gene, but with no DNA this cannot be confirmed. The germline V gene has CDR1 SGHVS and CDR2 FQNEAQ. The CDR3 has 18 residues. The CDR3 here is CASSLIFRGQGAKDTQYF.

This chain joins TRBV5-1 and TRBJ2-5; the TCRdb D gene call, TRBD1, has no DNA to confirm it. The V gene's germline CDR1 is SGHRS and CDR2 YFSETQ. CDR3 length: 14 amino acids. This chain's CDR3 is CASSFQQGLETQYF.

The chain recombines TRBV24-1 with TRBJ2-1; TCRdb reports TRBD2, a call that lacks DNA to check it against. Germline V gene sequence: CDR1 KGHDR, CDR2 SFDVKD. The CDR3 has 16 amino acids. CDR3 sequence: CATSDLRLAGGYEQFF.

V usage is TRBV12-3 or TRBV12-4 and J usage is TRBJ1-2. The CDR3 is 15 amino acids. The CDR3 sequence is CASSPDLGTAYGYTF.

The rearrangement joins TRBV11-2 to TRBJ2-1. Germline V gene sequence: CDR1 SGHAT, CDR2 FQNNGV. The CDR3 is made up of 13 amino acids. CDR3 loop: CASSRGLAAEQFF.

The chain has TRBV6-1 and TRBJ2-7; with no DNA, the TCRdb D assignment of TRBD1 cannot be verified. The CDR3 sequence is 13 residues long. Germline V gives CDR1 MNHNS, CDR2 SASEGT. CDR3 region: CASSALGVSEQYF.

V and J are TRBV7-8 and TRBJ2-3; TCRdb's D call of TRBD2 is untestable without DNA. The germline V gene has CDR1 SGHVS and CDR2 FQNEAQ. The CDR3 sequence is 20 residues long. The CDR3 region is CASSLAVGLAGGIGTDTQYF. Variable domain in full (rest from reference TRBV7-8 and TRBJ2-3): GAGVSQSPRYKVAKRGQDVALRCDPISGHVSLFWYQQALGQGPEFLTYFQNEAQLDKSGLPSDRFFAERPEGSVSTLKIQRTQQEDSAVYLCASSLAVGLAGGIGTDTQYFGPGTRLTVL.

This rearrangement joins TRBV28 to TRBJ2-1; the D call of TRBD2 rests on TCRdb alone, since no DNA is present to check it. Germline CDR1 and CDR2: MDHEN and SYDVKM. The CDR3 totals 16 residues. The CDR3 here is CAHRGFRGRAHNEQFF.

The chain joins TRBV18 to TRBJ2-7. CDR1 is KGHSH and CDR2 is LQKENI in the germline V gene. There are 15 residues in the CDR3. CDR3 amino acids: CASSPPGWGNYEQYF.

CDR3 residues: CASRRQGRTDTQYF. The chain has TRBV6-5 and TRBJ2-3; TCRdb picks TRBD1, but there is no DNA to check that call. The CDR3 runs to 14 residues. Germline V gives CDR1 MNHEY, CDR2 SVGAGI.

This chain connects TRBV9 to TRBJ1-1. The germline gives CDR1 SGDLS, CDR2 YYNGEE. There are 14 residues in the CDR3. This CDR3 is CASSPRWAEVRAFF.

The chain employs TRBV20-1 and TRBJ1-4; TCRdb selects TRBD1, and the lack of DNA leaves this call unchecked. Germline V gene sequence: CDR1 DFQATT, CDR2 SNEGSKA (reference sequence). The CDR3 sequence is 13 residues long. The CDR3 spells CSAAGTGEEKLFF.

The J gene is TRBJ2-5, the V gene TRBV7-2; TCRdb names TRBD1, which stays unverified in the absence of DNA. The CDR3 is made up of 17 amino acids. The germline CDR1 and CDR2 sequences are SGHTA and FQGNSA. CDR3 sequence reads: CASSLEGGRGVLETQYF.

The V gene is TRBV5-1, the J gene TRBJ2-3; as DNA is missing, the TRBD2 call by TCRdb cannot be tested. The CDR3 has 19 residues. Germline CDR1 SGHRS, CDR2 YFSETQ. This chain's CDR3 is CASSLGLAGGPNGTDTQYF.

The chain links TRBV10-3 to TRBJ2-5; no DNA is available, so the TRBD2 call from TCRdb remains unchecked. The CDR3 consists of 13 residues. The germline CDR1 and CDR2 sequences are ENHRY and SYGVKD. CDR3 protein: CAIKGLAEETQYF.

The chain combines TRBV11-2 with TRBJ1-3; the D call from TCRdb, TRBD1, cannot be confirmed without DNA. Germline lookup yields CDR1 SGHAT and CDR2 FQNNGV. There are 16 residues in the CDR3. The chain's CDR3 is CASSLDRGNFGNTIYF.

CDR3 sequence reads: CASSPDRVQPQHF. The rearrangement uses TRBV12-3 or TRBV12-4 and TRBJ1-5; with no DNA, the TCRdb D assignment of TRBD1 cannot be verified. The CDR3 runs 13 residues.

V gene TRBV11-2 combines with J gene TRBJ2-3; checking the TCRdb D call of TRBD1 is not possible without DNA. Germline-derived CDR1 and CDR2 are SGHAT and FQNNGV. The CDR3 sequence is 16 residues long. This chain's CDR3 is CASSRRPGQGKDTQYF. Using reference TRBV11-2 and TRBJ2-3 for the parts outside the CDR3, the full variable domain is EAGVAQSPRYKIIEKRQSVAFWCNPISGHATLYWYQQILGQGPKLLIQFQNNGVVDDSQLPKDRFSAERLKGVDSTLKIQPAKLEDSAVYLCASSRRPGQGKDTQYFGPGTRLTVL.